The 26 T cell receptor beta chains below all came from one sample that was sequenced in a study of blood T cell repertoires in COVID-19. Libraries were prepared by immunoSEQ multiplex PCR; TCRdb keeps only in-frame clonotypes and omits some of them. The sample yields around 67,000 clones, approximately 84% seen once. The specimen sequenced was peripheral blood. The receptors shown here come from a man between 65 and 80 years old with acute or convalescent COVID-19.

The chain employs TRBV29-1 and TRBJ1-4, with no clear D. The germline V and J ends were trimmed by 4 bases and 7 bases, with 13 bases remaining between them. Germline CDR1 and CDR2: SQVTM and ANQGSEA. The CDR3 spans 13 residues. CDR3 sequence reads: CSVGGSEGEKLFF. The CDR3, as DNA: TGCAGCGTTGGAGGGAGCGAGGGTGAAAAACTGTTTTTT.

The chain carries TRBV7-9 and TRBJ1-2; D not resolved. Trimming removed 1 base from V and 8 bases from J, with 14 bases in between. The CDR3 spans 14 residues. Germline loops: CDR1 SEHNR, CDR2 FQNEAQ (reference sequence). CDR3 DNA: TGTGCCAGCAGCTTAGAAGCGGCAGATGGCGGCTACACCTTC. It yields the protein CASSLEAADGGYTF.

Concerning this clone itself: One end of the junction is discordant with germline, which a read error may explain. J is TRBJ2-3 and V is TRBV25-1; 9 positions match TRBD1. Germline assignment: CDR1 MGHDK and CDR2 SYGVNS. CDR3 length: 10 residues. CDR3 sequence (DNA): TGTGCCAGCGAGGCAGGGGACAGGGTGTTT. As protein: CASEAGDRVF.

V gene TRBV19 combines with J gene TRBJ1-1, with 10 bases aligning to TRBD1. CDR1 LNHDA and CDR2 SQIVND come from the germline V gene (reference sequence). The CDR3 extends over 14 amino acids. Trimming took 8 bases from V and 1 from J; bases not matched to a gene: 4. The CDR3 loop reads CASARDRGNTEAFF. DNA of the CDR3: TGTGCCAGTGCTCGGGACAGGGGGAACACTGAAGCTTTCTTT.

The V gene is TRBV7-9, the J gene TRBJ1-2; 8 bases align to TRBD1. The CDR3 is 14 amino acids. V was clipped by 5 bases and J by 4 bases; unmatched bases: 6. Germline CDR1 and CDR2: SEHNR and FQNEAQ (reference sequence). CDR3 DNA: TGTGCCAGCAGCCGGCCGGACAGGGCCTATGGCTACACCTTC. As protein: CASSRPDRAYGYTF.

This chain joins TRBV5-1 and TRBJ2-1; TRBD1 might be the D (5 bases). Trimming shortened V by 0 bases and J by 3 bases, and 7 bases separated the two germline ends. The CDR3 covers 14 residues. The germline gives CDR1 SGHRS, CDR2 YFSETQ. The CDR3 reads CASSLGQGYNEQFF. As DNA, the CDR3 is TGCGCCAGCAGCTTGGGGCAGGGCTACAATGAGCAGTTCTTC. The whole variable domain, filled in from reference TRBV5-1 and TRBJ2-1, reads KAGVTQTPRYLIKTRGQQVTLSCSPISGHRSVSWYQQTPGQGLQFLFEYFSETQRNKGNFPGRFSGRQFSNSRSEMNVSTLELGDSALYLCASSLGQGYNEQFFGPGTRLTVL.

This clone was observed a single time. The chain combines TRBV29-1 with TRBJ1-2; possible D gene TRBD1, 6 bases. Trimming took 2 bases from V and 4 from J, leaving 14 bases between them. Germline V gene lookup returns CDR1 SQVTM and CDR2 ANQGSEA. The CDR3 loop spans 14 amino acids. CDR3 protein: CSVERSDRIYGYTF. CDR3 in DNA: TGCAGCGTTGAAAGATCCGACAGGATCTATGGCTACACCTTC.

This clone was observed once. This chain links TRBV27 with TRBJ2-7, with TRBD2 matching over 10 bases. V shed 5 bases and J 5 bases; nucleotides not matched to a gene: 15. Germline V gene data show CDR1 as MNHEY and CDR2 as SMNVEV (reference sequence). This CDR3 region has 17 residues. The CDR3 loop reads CASSLRPSGGRVDEQYF. CDR3 coding DNA: TGTGCCAGCAGTCTGCGCCCTAGCGGGGGCCGGGTAGACGAGCAGTACTTC.

J is TRBJ2-1 and V is TRBV5-5, with D perhaps matching TRBD2 (5 bases). V lost 4 bases and J lost 0, with 17 bases in between. CDR1 and CDR2 from the germline V gene are SGHKS and YYEKEE (reference sequence). CDR3 size: 17 residues. CDR3 residues: CASSLGREGSSYNEQFF. The CDR3 DNA reads TGTGCCAGCAGCCTTGGACGCGAGGGAAGCTCCTACAATGAGCAGTTCTTC.

The rearrangement links TRBV5-1 to TRBJ2-7; 7 positions agree with TRBD1. The ends lost 4 bases at V and 0 bases at J; junction bases unmatched: 10. In germline, CDR1 is SGHRS, CDR2 YFSETQ. The CDR3 is made up of 16 amino acids. Here the CDR3 DNA reads TGCGCCAGCAGCACGGGACAGTCAACGTACTCCTACGAGCAGTACTTC. Translated, it gives CASSTGQSTYSYEQYF. Full variable domain (rest looked up from reference TRBV5-1 and TRBJ2-7): KAGVTQTPRYLIKTRGQQVTLSCSPISGHRSVSWYQQTPGQGLQFLFEYFSETQRNKGNFPGRFSGRQFSNSRSEMNVSTLELGDSALYLCASSTGQSTYSYEQYFGPGTRLTVT.

This chain joins TRBV11-2 and TRBJ1-3; no clear D gene. CDR3 length equals 12 residues. Germline CDR1 and CDR2: SGHAT and FQNNGV. Trimming left V 5 bases short and J 2 bases short, with 4 bases between. CDR3 protein: CASSQAGNTIYF. Here the CDR3 DNA reads TGTGCCAGCAGCCAGGCTGGAAACACCATATATTTT.

The gene calls are TRBV18 and TRBJ2-4, with TRBD2 matching over 9 bases. Germline V gene lookup returns CDR1 KGHSH and CDR2 LQKENI. Trimming at V came to 6 bases and at J to 0 bases, leaving 9 bases not matched to a gene. This CDR3 is 17 amino acids long. DNA for the CDR3: TGTGCCAGCTCCACGACTAGCGGAGTGCTAGCCAAAAACATTCAGTACTTC. Translation: CASSTTSGVLAKNIQYF.

V is TRBV9 and J is TRBJ2-7; no clear D gene. The V end was cut by 4 bases, the J end by 3 bases, with 8 bases between. The CDR3 spans 12 residues. The V gene's germline CDR1 is SGDLS and CDR2 YYNGEE. In nucleotides, the CDR3 is TGTGCCAGCAGCCCGACGGGCTACGAGCAGTACTTC. Protein: CASSPTGYEQYF.

The chain uses TRBV7-2 and TRBJ2-3, with 10 bases fitting TRBD1. This CDR3 is built from 15 residues. Germline lookup yields CDR1 SGHTA and CDR2 FQGNSA. J gave up 6 bases and V 5 bases, and 8 bases lay outside the gene matches. The CDR3 loop is CASSLGTGAVDTQYF. In DNA, the CDR3 is TGTGCCAGCAGCCTAGGGACAGGGGCCGTCGATACGCAGTATTTT.

J is TRBJ2-7 and V is TRBV6-6, with 10 bases lining up with TRBD2. The junction had 8 bases not matched to a gene; V was cut back by 5 bases and J by 1 base. The CDR3 sequence is 16 residues long. From germline, CDR1 is MNHNY and CDR2 SVGAGI (reference sequence). The CDR3 spells CASSRSASGSSYEQYF. As DNA, the CDR3 is TGTGCCAGCAGTCGAAGCGCTAGCGGGAGTTCCTACGAGCAGTACTTC.

The V and J genes are TRBV12-3 or TRBV12-4 and TRBJ1-2; D might be TRBD1 (6 bases). There are 12 residues in the CDR3. V shed 1 base and J shed 8 bases, with 8 bases lying between them. CDR3 protein: CASSLGGQGYTF. The CDR3, as DNA: TGTGCCAGCAGTTTAGGTGGACAGGGCTACACCTTC.

The chain links TRBV28 to TRBJ2-1; 7 positions match TRBD2. CDR3 size: 15 residues. Germline lookup yields CDR1 MDHEN and CDR2 SYDVKM. Germline trimming cut 6 bases from V and 7 bases from J; bases unmatched to any gene: 12. The chain's CDR3 is CASRKPGEGWNEQFF. In nucleotides, the CDR3 is TGTGCCAGCAGGAAGCCTGGGGAGGGGTGGAATGAGCAGTTCTTC.

The CDR3 DNA reads TGTGCCAGTAGTATAGGTGGTAGCGGGCGCTCCTACGAGCAGTACTTC. Its translation is CASSIGGSGRSYEQYF. V is TRBV19 and J is TRBJ2-7, with 7 bases lining up with TRBD2. The CDR3 length is 16 residues. Germline CDR1 and CDR2: LNHDA and SQIVND (reference sequence). The ends lost 1 base at V and 0 bases at J; junction bases unmatched: 6.

This clone was detected a few times. The J gene is TRBJ2-7, the V gene TRBV5-1, with 10 bases aligning to TRBD1. The CDR3 is made up of 15 amino acids. Germline V gene data show CDR1 as SGHRS and CDR2 as YFSETQ. The ends lost 0 bases at V and 2 bases at J; junction bases unmatched: 2. CDR3 loop: CASSLVGTGAYEQYF. CDR3 coding DNA: TGCGCCAGCAGCTTGGTTGGGACAGGGGCCTACGAGCAGTACTTC.

Remarks on this clone: The identical CDR3 is also encoded by other nucleotide sequences in the sample. This chain connects TRBV10-3 to TRBJ2-7; 7 nucleotides agree with TRBD1. This CDR3 has 12 residues. The V segment lost 4 bases and the J segment 3 bases; nucleotides outside the gene matches: 0. Germline loops: CDR1 ENHRY, CDR2 SYGVKD. The CDR3 spells CAISAGGYEQYF. CDR3 coding DNA: TGTGCCATCAGTGCAGGGGGCTACGAGCAGTACTTC.

V gene TRBV5-5 combines with J gene TRBJ1-4; D remains ambiguous. In germline, CDR1 is SGHKS, CDR2 YYEKEE (reference sequence). This CDR3 has 15 residues. The ends were cut back, 5 bases at V and 4 bases at J, with 15 bases in the middle. This CDR3 is CASSFSRVRNEKLFF. As DNA, the CDR3 is TGTGCCAGCAGTTTTTCCCGGGTCCGTAATGAAAAACTGTTTTTT.

The CDR3 DNA sequence: TGTGCCAGTAGTATCGGACAGGGGAGCTCTGGAAACACCATATATTTT. Its translation: CASSIGQGSSGNTIYF. This rearrangement joins TRBV19 to TRBJ1-3, with 9 nucleotides matching TRBD1. In germline, CDR1 is LNHDA, CDR2 SQIVND (reference sequence). CDR3 size: 16 residues. V lost 3 bases and J lost 0; bases outside the gene matches: 3. Based on the CDR3 plus reference TRBV19 and TRBJ1-3, the full variable domain is DGGITQSPKYLFRKEGQNVTLSCEQNLNHDAMYWYRQDPGQGLRLIYYSQIVNDFQKGDIAEGYSVSREKKESFPLTVTSAQKNPTAFYLCASSIGQGSSGNTIYFGEGSWLTVV.

This chain joins TRBV6-5 and TRBJ1-1; 9 bases map to TRBD1. V lost 6 bases, J lost 5 bases, and 10 bases stayed unmatched. Germline V gene lookup returns CDR1 MNHEY and CDR2 SVGAGI. This CDR3 is 15 amino acids long. The DNA of the CDR3 is TGTGCCAGCAGGCGACAGGGGGATCTATGGACTGAAGCTTTCTTT. It translates to CASRRQGDLWTEAFF.

This chain links TRBV4-1 with TRBJ2-3, with a possible D match to TRBD1 (6 bases). Germline V gives CDR1 MGHRA, CDR2 YSYEKL. Trimming took 4 bases from V and 10 from J, leaving 24 bases between them. The CDR3 spans 16 residues. DNA for the CDR3: TGCGCCAGCAGCCTCCGGTCAGCGGAGATGGGGGCCCCGCAGTATTTT. Its protein is CASSLRSAEMGAPQYF.

The genes are TRBV7-2 and TRBJ2-1; a possible D gene is TRBD1 (5 bases). Trimming stripped 9 bases from V and 7 bases from J, with 16 bases between. Germline assignment: CDR1 SGHTA and CDR2 FQGNSA. This CDR3 region has 13 residues. CDR3 sequence reads: CASTGKKGNEQFF. The CDR3 DNA reads as TGTGCCAGTACAGGCAAAAAGGGGAATGAGCAGTTCTTC.

This chain links TRBV7-2 with TRBJ1-2; the match to TRBD1 covers 11 bases. Germline CDR1 and CDR2: SGHTA and FQGNSA. After removal of 5 bases from V and 0 bases from J, the junction contained 11 bases not matched to a gene. This CDR3 has 18 amino acids. CDR3 DNA sequence: TGTGCCAGCAGCCCGCGGGGCGGGACAGGGGGTTCTAACTATGGCTACACCTTC. Residues: CASSPRGGTGGSNYGYTF.